One and the same sample provided the 6 T cell receptor beta chains below, sequenced in a study of pediatric ulcerative colitis. Clones were read by immunoSEQ multiplex PCR, and TCRdb kept only the in-frame ones, dropping some. Counted here are around 37,000 clones, about 75% occurring once; the ten biggest clones make up around 7.8%. The rectum was sampled with one to two pinch biopsies at colonoscopy. The sequenced sample consisted of gut tissue. Receptor source: a boy aged 5-17 years with severe ulcerative colitis.

The chain is built from TRBV7-9 and TRBJ2-7; 10 positions match TRBD1. Germline trimming cut 2 bases from V and 3 bases from J; bases unmatched to any gene: 4. The CDR3 is 15 amino acids. Germline V gives CDR1 SEHNR, CDR2 FQNEAQ (reference sequence). CDR3 bases: TGTGCCAGCAGCTTATCTTGGACAGGGGGCTACGAGCAGTACTTC. As protein: CASSLSWTGGYEQYF. The variable domain in full, completed from reference TRBV7-9 and TRBJ2-7, reads DTGVSQNPRHKITKRGQNVTFRCDPISEHNRLYWYRQTLGQGPEFLTYFQNEAQLEKSRLLSDRFSAERPKGSFSTLEIQRTEQGDSAMYLCASSLSWTGGYEQYFGPGTRLTVT.

This clone was observed a handful of times. This chain joins TRBV7-9 and TRBJ2-7; TRBD1 matches at 7 bases. Germline trimming cut 10 bases from V and 2 bases from J; bases unmatched to any gene: 2. The CDR3 runs 11 residues. Germline values: CDR1 SEHNR, CDR2 FQNEAQ (reference sequence). This CDR3 reads CATGTAYEQYF. The CDR3 DNA reads as TGTGCCACCGGGACAGCCTACGAGCAGTACTTC.

J is TRBJ1-1 and V is TRBV5-1; D remains unclear. V was shortened by 6 bases and J by 2 bases, with 17 bases between the two germline ends. This CDR3 has 15 residues. CDR1 is SGHRS and CDR2 is YFSETQ in the germline V gene. The chain's CDR3 is CASMDRAGLNTEAFF. The CDR3, as DNA: TGCGCCAGCATGGATCGTGCGGGATTAAACACTGAAGCTTTCTTT.

This clone has a single count. The chain is built from TRBV19 and TRBJ1-2, with D possibly being TRBD1 (6 bases). V was shortened by 7 bases and J by 0 bases, with 15 bases between the two germline ends. The CDR3 has 15 residues. In germline, CDR1 is LNHDA, CDR2 SQIVND (reference sequence). The CDR3 loop is CASTLGHYSNYGYTF. The CDR3 nucleotides read TGTGCCAGTACCCTGGGACATTACTCTAACTATGGCTACACCTTC.

This clone showed up just a few times. The gene calls are TRBV2 and TRBJ1-2, with TRBD1 matching 7 bases. Germline lookup yields CDR1 SNHLY and CDR2 FYNNEI. The CDR3 spans 16 residues. Unmatched junction bases numbered 8, after V lost 4 bases and J lost 0 bases. The CDR3 protein is CASSGRQGSANYGYTF. CDR3 nucleotide sequence: TGTGCCAGCAGTGGAAGACAGGGCTCAGCTAACTATGGCTACACCTTC.

The genes are TRBV6-5 and TRBJ1-2; 8 bases line up with TRBD1. CDR1 is MNHEY and CDR2 is SVGAGI in the germline V gene. This CDR3 has 13 amino acids. V trimming: 7 bases; J trimming: 4 bases; junction bases outside the gene matches: 5. The CDR3 loop reads CASNPGGVYGYTF. The CDR3 nucleotides read TGTGCCAGCAATCCAGGGGGCGTCTATGGCTACACCTTC.